Each of the 29 T cell receptor beta chains below was sequenced from the same sample in a study of blood T cells in healthy people across ages. It was with a sample-barcoded 5' primer and a J-beta primer mix that a second PCR of roughly 7 to 12 cycles was run. From the 5' RACE reads, TCRdb called clonotypes with MiXCR, one entry per CDR3 protein. The top ten clones hold about a tenth of a sample with about 930,000 distinct CDR3 sequences, about 29% of them seen once. These data also formed part of another study, on T cells of mothers and their children.

The sequencing sample was made of blood. The receptors come from a middle-aged woman in good health.

V usage is TRBV12-3 or TRBV12-4 and J usage is TRBJ2-7, with TRBD1 matching 7 bases. The CDR3 sequence is 14 residues long. The V segment lost 7 bases and the J segment 6 bases; nucleotides outside the gene matches: 12. This CDR3 is CASTTSDRRSEQYF. DNA of the CDR3: TGTGCCAGCACCACTTCGGACAGGCGTTCCGAGCAGTACTTC.

The gene calls are TRBV20-1 and TRBJ1-4, with D possibly matching TRBD1 (5 bases). V lost 6 bases, J lost 3 bases, and 11 bases lay in between. CDR3 size: 13 residues. Germline V gene data show CDR1 as DFQATT and CDR2 as SNEGSKA (reference sequence). The CDR3 region has the DNA TGCAGTGCCCGGGACGGAGCTAATGAAAAACTGTTTTTT. This gives the protein CSARDGANEKLFF.

This chain joins TRBV4-1 and TRBJ1-1; a possible D gene is TRBD1 (6 bases). The CDR3 totals 17 residues. The germline V and J ends were trimmed by 1 base and 11 bases, with 26 bases remaining between them. Looked up from germline, CDR1 is MGHRA and CDR2 is YSYEKL. CDR3 sequence (DNA): TGCGCCAGCAGCCAAGTTGAGGGGGGGGCCAAGGGGCCAGTCGCTTTCTTT. It encodes CASSQVEGGAKGPVAFF.

This chain connects TRBV5-1 to TRBJ2-3, with TRBD1 identical over 9 bases. Germline values: CDR1 SGHRS, CDR2 YFSETQ. J was trimmed by 2 bases and V by 0 bases; bases with no gene match: 10. The CDR3 runs 18 residues. CDR3 DNA: TGCGCCAGCAGCTTGGCCTATAGGACAGGGGTCAACACAGATACGCAGTATTTT. Amino acid sequence: CASSLAYRTGVNTDTQYF.

The J gene is TRBJ1-1, the V gene TRBV4-1; D remains ambiguous. V was trimmed by 3 bases and J by 0 bases, leaving 8 bases between them. Per the germline V gene, CDR1 is MGHRA and CDR2 is YSYEKL. This CDR3 is built from 14 residues. CDR3 in DNA: TGCGCCAGCAGCCACCACCAACTGAACACTGAAGCTTTCTTT. It yields the protein CASSHHQLNTEAFF.

The sample holds a few counts of this clonotype. The J gene is TRBJ1-2, the V gene TRBV28; the match to TRBD1 covers 10 bases. The CDR3 has 16 amino acids. Trimming took 2 bases from V and 3 from J; bases not matched to a gene: 6. Germline assignment: CDR1 MDHEN and CDR2 SYDVKM. CDR3 nucleotides: TGTGCCAGCAGTTTAGGGTCGGGGACAGGGGACTATGGCTACACCTTC. This encodes CASSLGSGTGDYGYTF.

This clonotype was detected many times. The chain employs TRBV4-3 and TRBJ2-7, with 7 positions matching TRBD2. The CDR3 contains 15 residues. Germline V gene sequence: CDR1 LGHNA, CDR2 YSLEER. The J segment lost 2 bases and the V segment lost 0 bases, leaving 4 bases of the junction unmatched. The CDR3 DNA is TGCGCCAGCAGCCAAGATCTAGCGGATCCCTACGAGCAGTACTTC. Translated: CASSQDLADPYEQYF.

The rearrangement links TRBV12-3 or TRBV12-4 to TRBJ2-1; 12 nucleotides match TRBD2. The CDR3 spans 16 residues. The trim removed 6 bases at V and 4 bases at J, leaving 7 bases unmatched. CDR3 bases: TGTGCCAGCAGCCTACTAGCGGGGGGCGGGTACAATGAGCAGTTCTTC. This translates into CASSLLAGGGYNEQFF.

The chain couples TRBV4-1 to TRBJ2-1; D remains unclear. The germline gives CDR1 MGHRA, CDR2 YSYEKL. V lost 0 bases, J lost 9 bases, and 6 bases lay in between. The CDR3 spans 12 residues. This CDR3 is CASSQDHGEQFF. DNA of the CDR3: TGCGCCAGCAGCCAAGATCACGGTGAGCAGTTCTTC.

This clonotype showed up just a few times. This chain connects TRBV5-1 to TRBJ2-6; TRBD1 might be the D (5 bases). Trimming pared 0 bases from V and 1 base from J, leaving 11 bases between. This CDR3 region has 17 residues. Germline V gene sequence: CDR1 SGHRS, CDR2 YFSETQ. CDR3 amino acids: CASSLGQGFSGANVLTF. CDR3 sequence (DNA): TGCGCCAGCAGCTTGGGGCAGGGATTTTCTGGGGCCAACGTCCTGACTTTC.

About this clonotype: Given a much more abundant clone one base away, this may be a read error. The chain couples TRBV12-3 or TRBV12-4 to TRBJ1-2, with D possibly being TRBD1 (5 bases). The CDR3 sequence is 13 residues long. CDR3 sequence reads: CASISGKDYDYTF. The DNA of the CDR3 is TGTGCCAGCATATCAGGGAAGGACTATGACTACACCTTC.

CDR3: CASSSRGDIKGEQYF. CDR3 nucleotides: TGCGCCAGCAGCTCGAGGGGGGACATCAAGGGCGAGCAGTACTTC. The rearrangement uses TRBV5-1 and TRBJ2-7; D tentatively reads TRBD1 or TRBD2 (6 bases each). Trimming shortened V by 3 bases and J by 6 bases, and 19 bases separated the two germline ends. The CDR3 has 15 amino acids. Germline CDR1 SGHRS, CDR2 YFSETQ.

CDR3 bases: TGTGCCAGCAGCCAATCCGGGACCCGATACAATGAGCAGTTCTTC. Translated, it gives CASSQSGTRYNEQFF. The V and J genes are TRBV7-6 and TRBJ2-1; D is tentatively TRBD1 or TRBD2 (5 bases each). This CDR3 has 15 residues. CDR1 is SGHVS, CDR2 FNYEAQ, per germline. Deletions cut 5 bases from V and 4 bases from J, with 15 bases between.

This clonotype has at least ten counts. The chain has TRBV20-1 and TRBJ2-6; the D gene is possibly TRBD1 (5 bases). The germline V gene encodes CDR1 DFQATT and CDR2 SNEGSKA (reference sequence). Trimming pared 3 bases from V and 1 base from J, leaving 19 bases between. CDR3 length equals 18 residues. Here the CDR3 reads CSARFPGSYLSGANVLTF. The CDR3 DNA reads as TGCAGTGCTAGGTTTCCAGGGTCCTACCTTTCTGGGGCCAACGTCCTGACTTTC.

This clonotype was seen many times. The chain has TRBV7-6 and TRBJ2-1, with D hard to call. Trimming took off 5 bases at V and 8 bases at J, with 13 bases between the two ends. Germline V gene lookup returns CDR1 SGHVS and CDR2 FNYEAQ. The CDR3 loop spans 13 amino acids. CDR3 sequence: CASSASFLDEQFF. The CDR3 DNA reads TGTGCCAGCAGCGCATCTTTCTTGGATGAGCAGTTCTTC.

This clonotype came up many times. The V call is TRBV6-2 or TRBV6-3, the J call TRBJ2-7; unclear D gene. The V and J ends lost 8 bases and 2 bases respectively, with 7 bases between them. The CDR3 has 11 residues. Germline V lookup: CDR1 MNHEY, CDR2 SVGEGT. CDR3 sequence: CASDGPYEQYF. The CDR3 nucleotides read TGTGCCAGCGACGGACCCTACGAGCAGTACTTC.

The genes are TRBV20-1 and TRBJ1-1, with 8 bases aligning to TRBD1. With V trimmed by 0 bases and J by 4 bases, 4 bases remained unmatched. The CDR3 is 14 residues long. In germline, CDR1 is DFQATT, CDR2 SNEGSKA (reference sequence). CDR3 bases: TGCAGTGCTAGAGATCAGGGGGCGGGCACTGAAGCTTTCTTT. Protein product: CSARDQGAGTEAFF.

Concerning this clonotype itself: Just one base apart from a much larger clone, this may be a read error. The J gene is TRBJ2-7, the V gene TRBV6-2 or TRBV6-3; 10 bases match TRBD1. Germline-derived CDR1 and CDR2 are MNHEY and SVGEGT. The CDR3 extends over 15 amino acids. V lost 5 bases, J lost 8 bases, and 12 bases stayed unmatched. CDR3 sequence reads: CASSRSRDRGHKQYF. In nucleotides, the CDR3 is TGTGCCAGCAGTAGAAGCCGGGACAGGGGCCACAAGCAGTACTTC.

This clonotype was recorded at least ten times. The CDR3 sequence: CASSQPTGGAYNEQFF. The CDR3 nucleotides are TGTGCCAGCAGCCAACCGACCGGGGGGGCCTACAATGAGCAGTTCTTC. The chain combines TRBV7-2 with TRBJ2-1, with 8 bases identical to TRBD2. The CDR3 is made up of 16 amino acids. V dropped 5 bases and J dropped 2; count of bases not matched to a gene: 8. The germline gives CDR1 SGHTA, CDR2 FQGNSA.

This clonotype was seen just once. A much bigger clone sits one base away, suggesting this may be a read error. This rearrangement joins TRBV5-6 to TRBJ2-1; possibly TRBD1 or TRBD2 for D (6 bases each). The CDR3 is made up of 16 amino acids. The V end lost 1 base, the J end lost 4 bases, and 15 bases lay between the germline ends. CDR1 is SGHDT, CDR2 YYEEEE, per germline. The CDR3 DNA follows: TGTGCCAGCAGCTTGACCCGCGGGACACTTTACAATGAGCAGTTCTTC. Translated: CASSLTRGTLYNEQFF.

This chain uses TRBV29-1 with TRBJ1-1; D is ambiguous. CDR3 length: 13 amino acids. Per germline, CDR1 SQVTM and CDR2 ANQGSEA. Trimming removed 0 bases at V and 4 bases at J, with 9 bases between. CDR3 in DNA: TGCAGCGTTGAAGACAGGATAGGCACTGAAGCTTTCTTT. Residues: CSVEDRIGTEAFF.

In the case of this clonotype: The junction departs from the called germline gene at one end, perhaps through a read error. The V gene is TRBV7-2, the J gene TRBJ2-1; possible D gene TRBD1, 5 bases. Germline CDR1 reads SGHTA; CDR2 reads FQGNSA. The CDR3 has 15 amino acids. CDR3 loop: CASSLVSGSCNEQFF. CDR3 nucleotide sequence: TGTGCCAGCAGCTTAGTGTCAGGGTCCTGCAATGAGCAGTTCTTC. Variable domain in full (rest from reference TRBV7-2 and TRBJ2-1): GAGVSQSPSNKVTEKGKDVELRCDPISGHTALYWYRQSLGQGLEFLIYFQGNSAPDKSGLPSDRFSAERTGGSVSTLTIQRTQQEDSAVYLCASSLVSGSCNEQFFGPGTRLTVL.

The chain has TRBV7-9 and TRBJ1-2; D gene unclear. V was cut by 4 bases and J by 1 base, with 16 bases left in between. Germline V gene sequence: CDR1 SEHNR, CDR2 FQNEAQ (reference sequence). The CDR3 has 16 amino acids. The CDR3 here is CASSSSGVHINYGYTF. CDR3 coding DNA: TGTGCCAGCAGCTCTAGCGGGGTACATATTAACTATGGCTACACCTTC.

This clonotype was detected only a few times. The chain is built from TRBV28 and TRBJ2-1; D perhaps matches TRBD2 (7 bases). Germline V gene sequence: CDR1 MDHEN, CDR2 SYDVKM. The V and J ends lost 2 bases and 5 bases respectively, with 22 bases between them. CDR3 length: 18 residues. CDR3 protein: CASSLPGRAGAINNEQFF. The CDR3 DNA reads TGTGCCAGCAGTTTACCGGGAAGGGCGGGGGCCATAAACAATGAGCAGTTCTTC.

Concerning this clonotype itself: A single base separates this from a much larger clone, so it may be a read error. No conserved phenylalanine or tryptophan ends this CDR3, so it is likely a read error. The rearrangement links TRBV28 to TRBJ2-7; TRBD1 aligns across 7 bases. Germline CDR1 and CDR2: MDHEN and SYDVKM. J was trimmed by 3 bases and V by 7 bases; bases with no gene match: 6. The CDR3 runs 13 residues. The CDR3 protein is CASTAGGHYEQYC. Written as DNA, the CDR3 is TGTGCCAGCACCGCAGGGGGTCACTACGAGCAGTACTGC.

About this clonotype itself: At one end the junction does not follow the germline gene, possibly because of a read error. This sequence joins TRBV6-2 or TRBV6-3 and TRBJ2-5; D gene uncertain. Gene TRBJ2-7 matches the end of the DNA better, so the J call may be wrong. Germline loops: CDR1 MNHEY, CDR2 SVGEGT. This CDR3 is 13 amino acids long. The CDR3 spells CAGRQPAAYEQYF. The CDR3 DNA is TGTGCCGGCAGACAACCGGCCGCCTACGAGCAGTACTTC.

This clonotype was seen ten or more times. The chain recombines TRBV3-1 with TRBJ2-5, with 8 bases fitting TRBD1. The V segment lost 8 bases and the J segment 7 bases; nucleotides outside the gene matches: 6. The CDR3 runs to 12 residues. In germline, CDR1 is LGHDT, CDR2 YNNKEL (reference sequence). Here the CDR3 reads CASGTGGRTQYF. The CDR3 DNA reads as TGTGCCAGCGGAACAGGGGGTCGGACCCAGTACTTC.

This clonotype was recorded at least ten times. CDR3 sequence: CASSLRAGTGANVLTF. The CDR3 DNA is TGTGCCAGCAGCTTACGAGCGGGTACTGGGGCCAACGTCCTGACTTTC. This chain uses TRBV11-2 with TRBJ2-6; D is possibly TRBD2 (6 bases). The CDR3 loop spans 16 amino acids. Trimming pared 2 bases from V and 2 bases from J, leaving 10 bases between. The germline V gene encodes CDR1 SGHAT and CDR2 FQNNGV.

This clonotype turned up a few times. The chain joins TRBV10-3 to TRBJ2-1; the match to TRBD2 covers 13 bases. CDR1 and CDR2 (germline): ENHRY, SYGVKD. There are 15 residues in the CDR3. The ends lost 6 bases at V and 9 bases at J; junction bases unmatched: 8. The CDR3 DNA reads TGTGCCATCAGCCCGGGACTAGCGGGGAATGGTGAGCAGTTCTTC. Translation: CAISPGLAGNGEQFF.